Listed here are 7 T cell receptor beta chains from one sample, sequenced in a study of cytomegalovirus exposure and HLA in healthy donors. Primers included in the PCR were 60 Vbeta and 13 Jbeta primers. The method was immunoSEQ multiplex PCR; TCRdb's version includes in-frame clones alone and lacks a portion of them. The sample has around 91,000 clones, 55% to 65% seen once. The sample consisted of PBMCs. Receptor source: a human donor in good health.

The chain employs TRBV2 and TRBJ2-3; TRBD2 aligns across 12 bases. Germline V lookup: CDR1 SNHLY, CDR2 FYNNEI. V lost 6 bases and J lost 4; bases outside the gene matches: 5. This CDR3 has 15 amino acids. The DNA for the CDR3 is TGTGCCAGCAGGCCGACTAGCGGGGGCGCAGATACGCAGTATTTT. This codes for CASRPTSGGADTQYF.

In nucleotides, the CDR3 is TGCGCCAGCAGCACTGAAGACAGGGGAAATTCACCCCTCCACTTT. Translation gives CASSTEDRGNSPLHF. The V gene is TRBV4-1, the J gene TRBJ1-6, with 8 bases identical to TRBD1. CDR1 and CDR2 from the germline V gene are MGHRA and YSYEKL. With V trimmed by 5 bases and J by 7 bases, 7 bases remained unmatched. The CDR3 sequence is 15 residues long.

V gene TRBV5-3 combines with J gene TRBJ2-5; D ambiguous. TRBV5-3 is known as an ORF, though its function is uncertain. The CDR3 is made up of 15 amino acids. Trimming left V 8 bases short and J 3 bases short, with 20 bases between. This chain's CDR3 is CASPLPLESEETQYF. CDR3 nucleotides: TGTGCCAGTCCTCTTCCGCTGGAAAGCGAAGAGACCCAGTACTTC.

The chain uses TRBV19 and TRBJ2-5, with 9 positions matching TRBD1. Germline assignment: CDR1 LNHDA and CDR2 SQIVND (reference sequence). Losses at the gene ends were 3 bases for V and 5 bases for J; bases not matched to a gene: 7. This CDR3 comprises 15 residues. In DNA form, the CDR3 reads TGTGCCAGTAGTATTTTGACAGGGGGTAAGGAGACCCAGTACTTC. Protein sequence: CASSILTGGKETQYF.

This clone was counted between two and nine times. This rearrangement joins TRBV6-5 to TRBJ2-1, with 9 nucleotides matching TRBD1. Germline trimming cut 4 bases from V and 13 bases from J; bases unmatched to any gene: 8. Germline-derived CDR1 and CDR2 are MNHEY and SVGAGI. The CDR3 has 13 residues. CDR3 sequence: CASSLTGTGSQFF. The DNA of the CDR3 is TGTGCCAGCAGTTTGACCGGGACAGGGAGCCAGTTCTTC.

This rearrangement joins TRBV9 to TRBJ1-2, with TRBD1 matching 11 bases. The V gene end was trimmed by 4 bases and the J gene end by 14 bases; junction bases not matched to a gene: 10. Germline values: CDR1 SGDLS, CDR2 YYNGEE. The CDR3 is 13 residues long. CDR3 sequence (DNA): TGTGCCAGCAGCACCCCGGGACAGGGGGTAGGAACCTTC. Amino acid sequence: CASSTPGQGVGTF.

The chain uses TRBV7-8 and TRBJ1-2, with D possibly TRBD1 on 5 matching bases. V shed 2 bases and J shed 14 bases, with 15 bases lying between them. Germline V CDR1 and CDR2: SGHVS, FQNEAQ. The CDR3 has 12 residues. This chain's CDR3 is CASSLPQGIRTF. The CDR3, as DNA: TGTGCCAGCAGCTTACCCCAGGGCATTCGGACCTTC.